This paragraph reports one T cell receptor (beta chain). Its specificity is not known. The data belong to a study of T-cell reconstitution after alpha-beta-depleted transplantation in children. Study results and limitations: In patients about two months after transplant, alpha-beta T cells reportedly arose from several hundred expanded graft clones.

Unique molecular identifiers tagged the TCRbeta library. From the PCR reads, TCRdb called clonotypes with MiXCR, one entry per CDR3 protein. The sample has around 450,000 distinct CDR3 sequences; roughly 17% are singletons. The CDR3 is made up of 15 amino acids. Germline CDR1 is SGHDT and CDR2 is YYEEEE. Trimming removed 3 bases from V and 3 bases from J, with 10 bases in between. V gene TRBV5-6 combines with J gene TRBJ1-6; D remains unclear. The specimen was PBMCs, mostly from graft donor cells, collected 360 days after TCRalphabeta/CD19-depleted stem cell transplant. The clonotype originates from a boy less than two years old who had a stem cell transplant for Wiskott-Aldrich syndrome, so the T cells may come from the graft donor. The CDR3 nucleotides are TGTGCCAGCAGCTCAAGGGTCCGCTATAATTCACCCCTCCACTTT. Amino acid sequence: CASSSRVRYNSPLHF.